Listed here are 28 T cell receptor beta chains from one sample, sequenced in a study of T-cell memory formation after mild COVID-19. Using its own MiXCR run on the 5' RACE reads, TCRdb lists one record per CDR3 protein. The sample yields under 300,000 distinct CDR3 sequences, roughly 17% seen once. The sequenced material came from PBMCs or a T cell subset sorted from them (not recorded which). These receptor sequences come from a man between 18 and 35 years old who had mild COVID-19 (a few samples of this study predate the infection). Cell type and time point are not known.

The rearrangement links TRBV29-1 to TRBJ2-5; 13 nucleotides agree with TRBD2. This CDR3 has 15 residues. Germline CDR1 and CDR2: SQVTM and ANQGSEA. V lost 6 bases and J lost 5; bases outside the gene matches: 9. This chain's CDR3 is CSVATSGGARETQYF. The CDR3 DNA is TGCAGCGTCGCCACTAGCGGGGGGGCACGGGAGACCCAGTACTTC.

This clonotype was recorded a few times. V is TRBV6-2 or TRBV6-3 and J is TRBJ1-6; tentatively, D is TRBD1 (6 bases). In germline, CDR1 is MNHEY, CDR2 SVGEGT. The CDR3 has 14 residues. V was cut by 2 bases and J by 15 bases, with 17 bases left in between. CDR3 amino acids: CASSYRPGDNLLHF. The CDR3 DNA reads TGTGCCAGCAGTTACCGGCCAGGGGATAACCTCCTCCACTTT.

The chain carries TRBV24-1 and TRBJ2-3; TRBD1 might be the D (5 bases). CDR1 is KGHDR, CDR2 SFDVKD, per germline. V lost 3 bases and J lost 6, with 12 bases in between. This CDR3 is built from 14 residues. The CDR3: CATSDVGRGDTQYF. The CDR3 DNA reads TGTGCCACCAGTGATGTCGGTAGGGGCGATACGCAGTATTTT.

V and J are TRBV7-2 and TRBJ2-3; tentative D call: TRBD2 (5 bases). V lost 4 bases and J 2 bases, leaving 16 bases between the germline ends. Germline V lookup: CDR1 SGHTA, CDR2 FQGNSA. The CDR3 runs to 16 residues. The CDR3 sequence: CASSYMSRADTDTQYF. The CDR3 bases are TGTGCCAGCAGCTACATGTCGAGGGCTGACACAGATACGCAGTATTTT. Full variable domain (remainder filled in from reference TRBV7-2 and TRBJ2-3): GAGVSQSPSNKVTEKGKDVELRCDPISGHTALYWYRQSLGQGLEFLIYFQGNSAPDKSGLPSDRFSAERTGGSVSTLTIQRTQQEDSAVYLCASSYMSRADTDTQYFGPGTRLTVL.

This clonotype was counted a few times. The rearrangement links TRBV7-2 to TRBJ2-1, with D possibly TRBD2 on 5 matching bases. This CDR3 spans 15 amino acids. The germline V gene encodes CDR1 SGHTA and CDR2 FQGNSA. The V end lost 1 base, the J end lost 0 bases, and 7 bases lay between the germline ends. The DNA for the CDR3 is TGTGCCAGCAGCTTAGGAGCGGTCTCCTACAATGAGCAGTTCTTC. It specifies CASSLGAVSYNEQFF.

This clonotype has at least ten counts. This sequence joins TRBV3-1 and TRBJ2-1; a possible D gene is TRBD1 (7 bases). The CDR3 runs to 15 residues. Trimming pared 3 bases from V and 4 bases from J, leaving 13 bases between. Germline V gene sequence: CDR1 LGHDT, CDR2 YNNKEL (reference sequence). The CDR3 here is CASSQGTAGYNEQFF. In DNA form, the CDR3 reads TGTGCCAGCAGCCAGGGGACAGCGGGTTACAATGAGCAGTTCTTC.

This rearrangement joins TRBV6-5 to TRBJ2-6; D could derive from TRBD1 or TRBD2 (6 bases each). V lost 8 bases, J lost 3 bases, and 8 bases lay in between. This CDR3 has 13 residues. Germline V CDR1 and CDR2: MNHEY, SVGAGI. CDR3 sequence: CASGGRGANVLTF. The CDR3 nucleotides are TGTGCCAGCGGGGGGCGTGGGGCCAACGTCCTGACTTTC.

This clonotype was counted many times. The CDR3 loop is CSAAGTTNTGELFF. CDR3 sequence (DNA): TGCAGTGCCGCCGGGACAACTAACACCGGGGAGCTGTTTTTT. The chain combines TRBV20-1 with TRBJ2-2, with D possibly matching TRBD1 (6 bases). The CDR3 spans 14 residues. The germline gives CDR1 DFQATT, CDR2 SNEGSKA (reference sequence). Trimming left V 6 bases short and J 2 bases short, with 13 bases between.

As DNA, the CDR3 is TGCGCCAGCTACGGGGTAGGCGGTGACACCGGGGAGCTGTTTTTT. Amino acids: CASYGVGGDTGELFF. This chain connects TRBV23-1 to TRBJ2-2, with a tentative D call TRBD2 (5 bases). TRBV23-1 is recorded as an ORF, its role being uncertain. This CDR3 comprises 15 residues. The germline V and J ends were trimmed by 8 bases and 3 bases, with 16 bases remaining between them.

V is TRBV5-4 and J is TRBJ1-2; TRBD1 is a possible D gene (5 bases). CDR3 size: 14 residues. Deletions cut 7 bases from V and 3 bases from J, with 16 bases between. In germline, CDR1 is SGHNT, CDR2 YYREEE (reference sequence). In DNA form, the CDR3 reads TGTGCCAGCCGGACAAGGGTGGGGGACTATGGCTACACCTTC. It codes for CASRTRVGDYGYTF.

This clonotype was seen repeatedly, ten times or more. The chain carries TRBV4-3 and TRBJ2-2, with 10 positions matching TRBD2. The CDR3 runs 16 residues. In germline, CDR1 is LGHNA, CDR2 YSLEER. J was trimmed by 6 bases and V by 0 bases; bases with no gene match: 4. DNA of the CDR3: TGCGCCAGCAGCCAAGATCTAGCGGGGGCTCCCGGGGAGCTGTTTTTT. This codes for CASSQDLAGAPGELFF.

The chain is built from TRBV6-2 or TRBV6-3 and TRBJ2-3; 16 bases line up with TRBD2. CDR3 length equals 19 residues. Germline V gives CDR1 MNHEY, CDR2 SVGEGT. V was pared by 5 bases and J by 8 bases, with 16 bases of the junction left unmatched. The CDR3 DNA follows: TGTGCCAGCAGTCCTTGGACAGCCGGGACTAGCGGGGGGGCCGTTACGCAGTATTTT. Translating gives CASSPWTAGTSGGAVTQYF.

CDR3 sequence: CASSGRGSYNEQFF. The CDR3 nucleotides read TGTGCCAGCAGTGGGAGGGGTTCCTACAATGAGCAGTTCTTC. V and J are TRBV28 and TRBJ2-1, with 7 bases matching TRBD2. The CDR3 totals 14 residues. The J segment lost 1 base and the V segment lost 5 bases, leaving 2 bases of the junction unmatched. Germline values: CDR1 MDHEN, CDR2 SYDVKM.

Here the CDR3 reads CASRSRATSSGANVLTF. The DNA for the CDR3 is TGTGCCAGCAGATCCCGGGCGACATCCTCTGGGGCCAACGTCCTGACTTTC. The chain couples TRBV5-5 to TRBJ2-6; D is undetermined. The CDR3 contains 17 residues. CDR1 and CDR2 from the germline V gene are SGHKS and YYEKEE (reference sequence). The ends were cut back, 5 bases at V and 0 bases at J, with 15 bases in the middle.

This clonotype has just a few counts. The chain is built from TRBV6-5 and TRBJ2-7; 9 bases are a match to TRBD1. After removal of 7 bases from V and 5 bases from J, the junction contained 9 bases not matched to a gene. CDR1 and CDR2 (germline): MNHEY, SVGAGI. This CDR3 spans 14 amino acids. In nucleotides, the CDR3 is TGTGCCAGCATGTCAGGACAGGGGACGGACGAGCAGTACTTC. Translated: CASMSGQGTDEQYF.

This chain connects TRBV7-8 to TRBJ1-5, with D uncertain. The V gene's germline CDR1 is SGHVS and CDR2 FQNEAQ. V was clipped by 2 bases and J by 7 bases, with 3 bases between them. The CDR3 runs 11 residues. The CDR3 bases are TGTGCCAGCAGCTTAATACAGCCCCAGCATTTT. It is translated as CASSLIQPQHF.

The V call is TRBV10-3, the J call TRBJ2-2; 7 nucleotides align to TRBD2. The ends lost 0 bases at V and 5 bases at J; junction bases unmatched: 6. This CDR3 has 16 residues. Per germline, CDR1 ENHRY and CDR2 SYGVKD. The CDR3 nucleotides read TGTGCCATCAGTGAGTCGGGAGGGGTGGTGACCGGGGAGCTGTTTTTT. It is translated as CAISESGGVVTGELFF.

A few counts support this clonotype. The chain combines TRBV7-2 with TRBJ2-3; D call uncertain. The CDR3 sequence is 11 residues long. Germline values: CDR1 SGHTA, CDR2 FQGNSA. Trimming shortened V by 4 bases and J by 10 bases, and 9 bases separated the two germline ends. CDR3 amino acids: CASSSAQAQYF. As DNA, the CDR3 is TGTGCCAGCAGCTCAGCCCAGGCGCAGTATTTT.

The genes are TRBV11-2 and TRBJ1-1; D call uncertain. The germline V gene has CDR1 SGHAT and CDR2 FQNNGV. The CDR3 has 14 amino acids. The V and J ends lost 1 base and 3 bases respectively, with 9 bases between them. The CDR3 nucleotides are TGTGCCAGCAGCTTAGTGTACGGGGACACTGAAGCTTTCTTT. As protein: CASSLVYGDTEAFF.

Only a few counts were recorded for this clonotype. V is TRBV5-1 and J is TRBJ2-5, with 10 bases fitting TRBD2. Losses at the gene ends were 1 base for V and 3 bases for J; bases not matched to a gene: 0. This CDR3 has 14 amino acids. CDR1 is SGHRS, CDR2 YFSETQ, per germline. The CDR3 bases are TGCGCCAGCAGCTTGCTAGCGGGGGAAGAGACCCAGTACTTC. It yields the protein CASSLLAGEETQYF. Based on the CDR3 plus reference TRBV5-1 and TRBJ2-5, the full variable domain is KAGVTQTPRYLIKTRGQQVTLSCSPISGHRSVSWYQQTPGQGLQFLFEYFSETQRNKGNFPGRFSGRQFSNSRSEMNVSTLELGDSALYLCASSLLAGEETQYFGPGTRLLVL.

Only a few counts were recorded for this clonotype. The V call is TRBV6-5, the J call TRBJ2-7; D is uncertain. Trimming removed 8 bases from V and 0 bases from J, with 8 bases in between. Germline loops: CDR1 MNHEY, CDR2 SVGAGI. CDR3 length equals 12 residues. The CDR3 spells CASGRSSYEQYV. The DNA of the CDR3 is TGTGCCAGCGGCAGGAGCTCCTACGAGCAGTACGTC.

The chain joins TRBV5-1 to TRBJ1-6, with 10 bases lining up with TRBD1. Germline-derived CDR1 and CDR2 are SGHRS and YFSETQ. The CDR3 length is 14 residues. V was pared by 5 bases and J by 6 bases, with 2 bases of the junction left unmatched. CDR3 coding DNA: TGCGCCAGCAGATGGGACAGGGGTAATTCACCCCTCCACTTT. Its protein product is CASRWDRGNSPLHF.

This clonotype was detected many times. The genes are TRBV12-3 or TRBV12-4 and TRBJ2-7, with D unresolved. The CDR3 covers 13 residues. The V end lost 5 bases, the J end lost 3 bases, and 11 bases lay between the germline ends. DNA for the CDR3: TGTGCCAGCAGTCCGGGCTCAATCTACGAGCAGTACTTC. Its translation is CASSPGSIYEQYF.

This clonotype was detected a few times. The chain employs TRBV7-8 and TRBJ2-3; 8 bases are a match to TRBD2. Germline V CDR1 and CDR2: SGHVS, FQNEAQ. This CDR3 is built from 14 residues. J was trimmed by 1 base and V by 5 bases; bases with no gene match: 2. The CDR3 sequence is CASSQRGRTDTQYF. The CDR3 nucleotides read TGTGCCAGCAGCCAGCGGGGGCGCACAGATACGCAGTATTTT.

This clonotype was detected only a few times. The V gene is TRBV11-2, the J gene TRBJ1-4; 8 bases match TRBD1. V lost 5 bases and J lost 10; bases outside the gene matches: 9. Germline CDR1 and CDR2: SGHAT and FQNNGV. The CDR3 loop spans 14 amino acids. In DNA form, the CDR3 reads TGTGCCAGCAGCCCGGGACAGGCGGGGGGAAAACTGTTTTTT. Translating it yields CASSPGQAGGKLFF.

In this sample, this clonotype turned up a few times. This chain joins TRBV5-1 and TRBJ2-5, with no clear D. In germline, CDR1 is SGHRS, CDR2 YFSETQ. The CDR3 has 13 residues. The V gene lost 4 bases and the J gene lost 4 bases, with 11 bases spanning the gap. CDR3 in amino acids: CASSPGSLETQYF. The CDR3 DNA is TGCGCCAGCAGCCCGGGTTCGCTAGAGACCCAGTACTTC.

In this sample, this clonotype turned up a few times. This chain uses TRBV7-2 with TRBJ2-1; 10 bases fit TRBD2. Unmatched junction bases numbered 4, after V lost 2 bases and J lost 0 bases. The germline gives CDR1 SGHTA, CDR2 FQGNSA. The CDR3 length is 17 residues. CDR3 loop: CASSLSGGGSSYNEQFF. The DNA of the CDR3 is TGTGCCAGCAGCTTAAGCGGGGGGGGTAGCTCCTACAATGAGCAGTTCTTC.

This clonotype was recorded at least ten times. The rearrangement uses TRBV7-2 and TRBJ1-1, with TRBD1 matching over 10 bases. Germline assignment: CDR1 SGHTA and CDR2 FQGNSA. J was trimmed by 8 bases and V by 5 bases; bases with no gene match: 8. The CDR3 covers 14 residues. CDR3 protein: CASSRRTGGEEAFF. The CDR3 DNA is TGTGCCAGCAGCCGGAGGACAGGGGGAGAAGAAGCTTTCTTT.